The TCR beta chain under discussion was sequenced for a study of early T cells in non-severe SARS-CoV-2 infection. Whole-study results and caveats: Missing private and CD4 specificities, VDJdb matching favored anti-spike CD8 responses.

The CDR3 covers 13 residues. V lost 6 bases to trimming and J lost 1 base, with 6 bases between them. Germline V gene data show CDR1 as MDHEN and CDR2 as SYDVKM. MiXCR, run by TCRdb on the 5' RACE reads, gives a single entry per CDR3 protein. The repertoire holds about 64,000 distinct CDR3 sequences, with approximately 10% as singletons. With regard to this clonotype: Its specificity is unknown.

This specimen consisted of whole blood, obtained at baseline. The receptor was isolated from an adult who was a healthcare worker with PCR-confirmed SARS-CoV-2 infection or an uninfected control (not recorded which). J is TRBJ2-2 and V is TRBV28; perhaps TRBD1 as D (6 bases). The CDR3 protein is CASRDRNTGELFF. The CDR3 region has the DNA TGTGCCAGCAGGGACAGGAACACCGGGGAGCTGTTTTTT.